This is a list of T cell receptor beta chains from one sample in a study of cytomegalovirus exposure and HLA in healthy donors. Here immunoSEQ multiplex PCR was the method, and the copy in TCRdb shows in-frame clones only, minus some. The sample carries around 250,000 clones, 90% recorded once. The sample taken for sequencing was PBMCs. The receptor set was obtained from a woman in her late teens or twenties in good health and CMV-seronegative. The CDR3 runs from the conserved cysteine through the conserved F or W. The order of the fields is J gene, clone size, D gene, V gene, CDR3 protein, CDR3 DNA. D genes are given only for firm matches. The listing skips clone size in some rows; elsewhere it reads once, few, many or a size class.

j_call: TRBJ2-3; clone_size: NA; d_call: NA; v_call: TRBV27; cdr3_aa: CASSLTGGRTDTQYF; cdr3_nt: TGTGCCAGCAGTTTAACGGGGGGCCGTACAGATACGCAGTATTTT
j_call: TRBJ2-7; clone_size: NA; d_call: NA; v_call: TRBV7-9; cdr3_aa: CASSHTLSYEQYF; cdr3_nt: TGTGCCAGCAGTCACACCCTCTCCTACGAGCAGTACTTC
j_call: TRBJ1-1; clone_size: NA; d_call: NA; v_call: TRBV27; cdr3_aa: CASSLGGAATEAFF; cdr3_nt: TGTGCCAGCAGTTTAGGAGGGGCGGCCACTGAAGCTTTCTTT
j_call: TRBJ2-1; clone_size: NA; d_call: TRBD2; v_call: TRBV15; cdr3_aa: CATSTIRGDEQFF; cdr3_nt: TGTGCCACCAGCACCATCCGGGGGGATGAGCAGTTCTTC
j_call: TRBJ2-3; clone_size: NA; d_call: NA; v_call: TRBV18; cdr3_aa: CASSPRLQSTDTQYF; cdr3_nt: TGTGCCAGCTCACCACGATTACAGAGCACAGATACGCAGTATTTT
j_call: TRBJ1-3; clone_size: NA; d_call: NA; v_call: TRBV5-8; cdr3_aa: CASSSTGTGNTIYF; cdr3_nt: TGTGCCAGCAGCTCGACAGGAACCGGAAACACCATATATTTT
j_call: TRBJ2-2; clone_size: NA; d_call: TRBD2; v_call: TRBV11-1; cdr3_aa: CASSLRTSGGTGELFF; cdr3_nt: TGTGCCAGCAGCTTAAGGACTAGCGGGGGGACCGGGGAGCTGTTTTTT
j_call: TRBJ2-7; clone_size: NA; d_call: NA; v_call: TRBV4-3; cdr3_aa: CASSQVLGTSYEQYF; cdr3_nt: TGCGCCAGCAGCCAAGTCCTCGGGACATCCTACGAGCAGTACTTC
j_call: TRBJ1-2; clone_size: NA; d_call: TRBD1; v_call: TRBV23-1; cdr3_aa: CASSPRAGTGSKESNYGYTF; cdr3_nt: TGCGCCAGCAGTCCCAGAGCCGGGACAGGGAGTAAAGAGAGTAACTATGGCTACACCTTC
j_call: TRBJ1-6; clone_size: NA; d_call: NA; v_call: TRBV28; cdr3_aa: CASSSLTAGGSPLHF; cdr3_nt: TGTGCCAGCAGTTCCTTGACAGCCGGGGGGTCACCCCTCCACTTT
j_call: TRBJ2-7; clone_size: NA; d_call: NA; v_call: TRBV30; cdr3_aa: CAWSTSWYEQYF; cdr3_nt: TGTGCCTGGAGCACATCATGGTACGAGCAGTACTTC
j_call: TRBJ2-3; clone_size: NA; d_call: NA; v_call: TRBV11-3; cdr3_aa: CASSLASATDTQYF; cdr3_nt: TGTGCCAGCAGCTTAGCCAGCGCCACAGATACGCAGTATTTT
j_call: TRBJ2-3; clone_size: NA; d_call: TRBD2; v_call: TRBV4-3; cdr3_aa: CASSPGTRTPDTQYF; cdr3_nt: TGCGCCAGCAGTCCCGGGACTAGGACTCCAGATACGCAGTATTTT
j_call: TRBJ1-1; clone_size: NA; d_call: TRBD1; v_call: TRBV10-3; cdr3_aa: CAISRTKGALAFF; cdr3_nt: TGTGCCATCAGCCGAACAAAGGGGGCGTTAGCTTTCTTT
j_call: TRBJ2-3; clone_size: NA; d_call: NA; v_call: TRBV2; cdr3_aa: CASSDRRPSGTDTQYF; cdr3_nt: TGTGCCAGCAGTGACAGGCGGCCTAGCGGCACAGATACGCAGTATTTT
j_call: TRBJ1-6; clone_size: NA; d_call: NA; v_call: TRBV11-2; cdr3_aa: CASSPSGVGNSPLHF; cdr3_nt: TGTGCCAGCAGTCCCTCGGGAGTCGGGAATTCACCCCTCCACTTT
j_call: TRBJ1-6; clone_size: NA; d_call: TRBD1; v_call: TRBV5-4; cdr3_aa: CASSLDRGNSPLHF; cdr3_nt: TGTGCCAGCAGCTTGGACAGGGGTAATTCACCCCTCCACTTT
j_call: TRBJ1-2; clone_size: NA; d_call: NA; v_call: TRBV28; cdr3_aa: CASSLGSPMVGRNNF; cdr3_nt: TGTGCCAGCAGTTTAGGCTCCCCGATGGTCGGGAGGAACAACTTC
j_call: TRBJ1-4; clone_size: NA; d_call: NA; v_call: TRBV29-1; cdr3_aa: CSVGVGANEKLFF; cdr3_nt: TGCAGCGTCGGGGTTGGGGCTAATGAAAAACTGTTTTTT
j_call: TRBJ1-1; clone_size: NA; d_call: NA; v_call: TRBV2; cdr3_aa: CASSERQMVTDTEAFF; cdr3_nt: TGTGCCAGCAGTGAAAGACAGATGGTAACAGACACTGAAGCTTTCTTT
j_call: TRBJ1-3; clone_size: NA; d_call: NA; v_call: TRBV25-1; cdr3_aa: CASSEASSGNTIYF; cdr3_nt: TGTGCCAGCAGTGAAGCGAGCTCTGGAAACACCATATATTTT
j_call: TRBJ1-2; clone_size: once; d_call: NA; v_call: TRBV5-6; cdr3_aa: CASSKTGLNYGYTF; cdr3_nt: TGTGCCAGCAGCAAGACAGGTCTGAACTATGGCTACACCTTC
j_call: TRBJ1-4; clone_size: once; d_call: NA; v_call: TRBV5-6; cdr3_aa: CASSLVDSNEKLFF; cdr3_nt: TGTGCCAGCAGCCTGGTTGACAGTAATGAAAAACTGTTTTTT
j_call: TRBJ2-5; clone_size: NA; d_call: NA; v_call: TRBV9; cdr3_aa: CASSVGSRAETQYF; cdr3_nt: TGTGCCAGCAGCGTAGGTAGCAGGGCAGAGACCCAGTACTTC
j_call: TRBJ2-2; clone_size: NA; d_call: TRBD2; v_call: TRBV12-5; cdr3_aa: CASGTTLAEYTGELFF; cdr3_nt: TGTGCTAGTGGAACTACTCTAGCGGAGTACACCGGGGAGCTGTTTTTT
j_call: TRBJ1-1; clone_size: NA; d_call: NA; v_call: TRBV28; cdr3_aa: CASSSRTEPEAFF; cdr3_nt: TGTGCCAGCAGTTCCCGGACAGAGCCTGAAGCTTTCTTT
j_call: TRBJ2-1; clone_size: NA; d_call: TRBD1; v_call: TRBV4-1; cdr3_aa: CASSQDSGWTGEGGGEQFF; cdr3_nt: TGCGCCAGCAGCCAAGACTCGGGATGGACAGGGGAAGGCGGTGGTGAGCAGTTCTTC
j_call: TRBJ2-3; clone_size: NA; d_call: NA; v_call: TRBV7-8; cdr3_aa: CASSFLFDYFRGADTQYF; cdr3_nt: TGTGCCAGCAGCTTCCTTTTTGACTATTTCAGGGGGGCAGATACGCAGTATTTT
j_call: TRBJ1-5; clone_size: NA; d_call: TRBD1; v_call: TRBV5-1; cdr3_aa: CASSLGTGTYQPQHF; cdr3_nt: TGCGCCAGCAGCTTGGGGACAGGGACCTATCAGCCCCAGCATTTT
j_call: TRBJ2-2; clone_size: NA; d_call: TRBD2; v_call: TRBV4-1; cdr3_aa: CASSHILGGGLGGELFF; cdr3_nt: TGCGCCAGCAGCCATATTTTAGGCGGGGGGTTGGGCGGGGAGCTGTTTTTT
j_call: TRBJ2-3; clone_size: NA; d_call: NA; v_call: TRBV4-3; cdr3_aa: CASSQDLGNWGGRRTDTQYF; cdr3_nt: TGCGCCAGCAGCCAAGACCTAGGGAACTGGGGGGGCCGCCGCACAGATACGCAGTATTTT
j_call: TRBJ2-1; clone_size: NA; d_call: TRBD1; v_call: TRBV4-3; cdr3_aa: CASSPNRGIRNEQFF; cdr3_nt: TGCGCCAGCAGCCCCAACAGGGGGATAAGGAATGAGCAGTTCTTC
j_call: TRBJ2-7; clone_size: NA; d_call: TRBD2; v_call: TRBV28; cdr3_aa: CASIPGSSGGNYEQYF; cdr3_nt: TGTGCCAGCATCCCTGGCTCTAGCGGGGGGAACTACGAGCAGTACTTC
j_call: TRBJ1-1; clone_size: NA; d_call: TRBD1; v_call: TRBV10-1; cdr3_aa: CASSERQGIALTEAFF; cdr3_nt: TGCGCCAGCAGTGAGAGACAGGGGATTGCGCTCACTGAAGCTTTCTTT
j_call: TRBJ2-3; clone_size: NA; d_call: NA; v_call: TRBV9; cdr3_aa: CASSSSGTSLDTQYF; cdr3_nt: TGTGCCAGCAGCTCCTCGGGTACTAGCCTAGATACGCAGTATTTT
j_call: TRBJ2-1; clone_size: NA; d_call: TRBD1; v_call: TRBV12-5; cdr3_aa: CASGLVGDRVGNEQFF; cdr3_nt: TGTGCTAGTGGTTTGGTGGGGGACAGGGTTGGCAATGAGCAGTTCTTC
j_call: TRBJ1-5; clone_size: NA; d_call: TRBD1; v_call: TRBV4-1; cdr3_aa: CASSQEGRQGFQPQHF; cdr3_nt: TGCGCCAGCAGCCAAGAGGGGAGACAGGGGTTCCAGCCCCAGCATTTT
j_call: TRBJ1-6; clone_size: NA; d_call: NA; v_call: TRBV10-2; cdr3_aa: CASSELQGGSSPLHF; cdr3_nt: TGCGCCAGCAGTGAGTTACAGGGTGGTAGTTCACCCCTCCACTTT
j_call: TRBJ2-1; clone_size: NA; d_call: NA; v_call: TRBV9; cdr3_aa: CASSVGLVDEQFF; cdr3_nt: TGTGCCAGCAGCGTGGGCCTCGTGGATGAGCAGTTCTTC
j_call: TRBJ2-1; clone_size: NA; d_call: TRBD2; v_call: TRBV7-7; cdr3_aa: CASSLLGGNEQFF; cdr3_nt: TGTGCTAGCAGCTTATTGGGGGGGAATGAGCAGTTCTTC